The 5 T cell receptor beta chains in this list originate from one sample, sequenced in a study of memory CD4+ T cells and cytomegalovirus serostatus. Only in-frame clones appear in the TCRdb table, and some are missing; sequencing was by immunoSEQ multiplex PCR. Among almost 55,000 clones listed, around 78% were seen once. Single viable CD3+CD4+CD8-CD45RO+ cells were sorted as the memory CD4+ T cells. Sequencing used memory CD4+ T cells from blood. Receptors were obtained from an adult in good health and CMV-seronegative.

This rearrangement joins TRBV28 to TRBJ1-5; 8 bases align to TRBD1. The CDR3 covers 16 residues. CDR1 is MDHEN, CDR2 SYDVKM, per germline. The V gene end was trimmed by 6 bases and the J gene end by 4 bases; junction bases not matched to a gene: 11. CDR3 nucleotide sequence: TGTGCCAGCAGCTTCGCCCGGGACAGGCAAAATCAGCCCCAGCATTTT. It translates to CASSFARDRQNQPQHF.

The chain carries TRBV7-2 and TRBJ1-6, with TRBD1 as a possible D gene (5 bases). Trimming left V 5 bases short and J 6 bases short, with 14 bases between. The CDR3 covers 15 residues. CDR1 and CDR2 from the germline V gene are SGHTA and FQGNSA. CDR3 in amino acids: CASSLRGFTNSPLHF. The CDR3 DNA reads as TGTGCCAGCAGCCTAAGGGGCTTCACTAATTCACCCCTCCACTTT.

The chain joins TRBV15 to TRBJ1-1; D might be TRBD1 (5 bases). The CDR3 is 14 residues long. V lost 6 bases and J lost 5, with 16 bases in between. The germline V gene encodes CDR1 LNHNV and CDR2 YYDKDF (reference sequence). In DNA, the CDR3 is TGTGCCACCAGGCGCCAGGGTGGTGAGACTGAAGCTTTCTTT. Protein product: CATRRQGGETEAFF.

The rearrangement uses TRBV5-6 and TRBJ2-4; 7 bases line up with TRBD1. Trimming cost V 1 base and J 5 bases; bases outside gene matches: 12. The CDR3 is 17 residues long. Germline V gene data show CDR1 as SGHDT and CDR2 as YYEEEE. The CDR3: CASSLFWFGTDQNIQYF. The CDR3 DNA reads as TGTGCCAGCAGCTTGTTTTGGTTTGGGACAGACCAAAACATTCAGTACTTC.

The chain is built from TRBV5-3 and TRBJ2-7; TRBD2 aligns across 14 bases. TRBV5-3 is an ORF, with its function uncertain. J gave up 5 bases and V 4 bases, and 11 bases lay outside the gene matches. This CDR3 comprises 17 residues. CDR3 sequence: CARSKGLAGAVIHEQYF. In DNA, the CDR3 is TGTGCCAGAAGCAAGGGACTAGCGGGAGCAGTAATCCACGAGCAGTACTTC.